These 2 T cell receptor beta chains originate from one sample sequenced in a study of T cells in Graves' hyperthyroidism and ophthalmopathy. Amplification yielded TCR beta CDR3 regions, with RNA transcripts as the source. HTBI primers were employed in a first-round RT-PCR of the TCR CDR3. MiXCR, run by TCRdb on the multiplex PCR reads, gives a single entry per CDR3 protein. The sample lists around 350,000 distinct CDR3 sequences; approximately 14% were seen once. The sample comprised blood. These receptors were obtained from a woman in her fifties or sixties with Graves' ophthalmopathy.

In this sample, this clonotype turned up many times. The gene calls are TRBV4-1 and TRBJ2-4, with a possible D match to TRBD1 (5 bases). The ends were cut back, 0 bases at V and 3 bases at J, with 12 bases in the middle. The length of the CDR3 is 16 residues. Germline lookup yields CDR1 MGHRA and CDR2 YSYEKL. This CDR3 is CASSQDGRVGKNIQYF. DNA for the CDR3: TGCGCCAGCAGCCAAGATGGCAGGGTGGGCAAAAACATTCAGTACTTC.

In its sample, this clonotype was seen many times. The V gene is TRBV7-2, the J gene TRBJ1-5; D might be TRBD1 (5 bases). CDR3 size: 13 residues. Trimming took off 1 base at V and 4 bases at J, with 5 bases between the two ends. From germline, CDR1 is SGHTA and CDR2 FQGNSA. CDR3 protein: CASSLGQNQPQHF. CDR3 coding DNA: TGTGCCAGCAGCTTAGGACAGAATCAGCCCCAGCATTTT.